Shown below are 30 T cell receptor beta chains from a single sample sequenced in a study of cytotoxic CD8 clonotypes in ibrutinib-treated CLL. The repertoire was sequenced with immunoSEQ multiplex PCR; TCRdb's copy has only in-frame clones and lacks some. The profile shows 20,000 to 25,000 clones, about 69% of them singletons. Specimen: PBMCs, collected after 12 months of ibrutinib treatment. Receptors originate from a human donor with chronic lymphocytic leukemia.

The genes are TRBV7-3 and TRBJ1-1; TRBD1 agrees at 7 bases. Germline V gene sequence: CDR1 SGHTA, CDR2 FQGTGA. This CDR3 comprises 13 residues. V lost 3 bases, J lost 5 bases, and 3 bases stayed unmatched. Here the CDR3 reads CASSFRQGTEAFF. Here the CDR3 DNA reads TGTGCCAGCAGCTTCCGACAGGGAACTGAAGCTTTCTTT.

A few counts support this clone. V and J are TRBV19 and TRBJ1-3, with no clear D. This CDR3 is 15 amino acids long. Trimming pared 2 bases from V and 1 base from J, leaving 9 bases between. From germline, CDR1 is LNHDA and CDR2 SQIVND (reference sequence). CDR3 coding DNA: TGTGCCAGTAGTATATACGTCAGATCTGGAAACACCATATATTTT. Translated, it gives CASSIYVRSGNTIYF.

V and J are TRBV2 and TRBJ1-5; maybe TRBD1 (5 bases). The CDR3 totals 12 residues. The germline gives CDR1 SNHLY, CDR2 FYNNEI. CDR3 in DNA: TGTGCTTCAGGGATAAGCAATCAGCCCCAGCATTTT. Translating gives CASGISNQPQHF.

This sequence joins TRBV7-2 and TRBJ2-5, with D tentatively TRBD1 (5 bases). Trimming removed 1 base at V and 5 bases at J, with 8 bases between. This CDR3 is built from 13 residues. Germline-derived CDR1 and CDR2 are SGHTA and FQGNSA. CDR3 bases: TGTGCCAGCAGCTTAGGACAGTCGGAGACCCAGTACTTC. Encoded protein: CASSLGQSETQYF.

The chain recombines TRBV7-2 with TRBJ1-3; TRBD1 matches at 8 bases. V lost 6 bases and J lost 4; bases outside the gene matches: 8. The CDR3 is 15 residues long. Germline V gene sequence: CDR1 SGHTA, CDR2 FQGNSA. CDR3 loop: CASRLGQVYGNTIYF. CDR3 DNA: TGTGCCAGCAGGTTGGGACAGGTTTACGGAAACACCATATATTTT.

The CDR3 loop reads CASRQLAGGLTDTQYF. CDR3 DNA: TGCGCCAGCAGACAACTAGCGGGGGGGCTGACAGATACGCAGTATTTT. This chain joins TRBV5-1 and TRBJ2-3, with 13 bases fitting TRBD2. This CDR3 comprises 16 residues. Germline trimming cut 5 bases from V and 3 bases from J; bases unmatched to any gene: 6. Germline V gives CDR1 SGHRS, CDR2 YFSETQ.

This chain links TRBV7-6 with TRBJ1-3; D call uncertain. The CDR3 covers 16 residues. Germline values: CDR1 SGHVS, CDR2 FNYEAQ. The V end was cut by 5 bases, the J end by 0 bases, with 14 bases between. The CDR3 DNA follows: TGTGCCAGCAGCACCCACAGCGGTAGCTCTGGAAACACCATATATTTT. It codes for CASSTHSGSSGNTIYF.

This clone was found a few times. This chain joins TRBV30 and TRBJ2-2; D uncertain. V lost 2 bases to trimming and J lost 6 bases, with 4 bases between them. This CDR3 contains 11 residues. Germline V CDR1 and CDR2: GTSNPN, SVGIG (reference sequence). Here the CDR3 DNA reads TGTGCCTGGAGTAACGCCGGGGAGCTGTTTTTT. Translating it yields CAWSNAGELFF.

This clone was observed a single time. This sequence joins TRBV7-8 and TRBJ2-7; D tentatively fits TRBD1 or TRBD2 (6 bases each). The V gene's germline CDR1 is SGHVS and CDR2 FQNEAQ. This CDR3 is built from 15 residues. Trimming removed 5 bases at V and 0 bases at J, with 14 bases between. CDR3 nucleotides: TGTGCCAGCAGCCTCCAGGAGGGGGGCTCCTACGAGCAGTACTTC. Translated, it gives CASSLQEGGSYEQYF.

This clone was picked up one time. The chain is built from TRBV7-8 and TRBJ2-4; 7 bases map to TRBD1. The J segment lost 3 bases and the V segment lost 5 bases, leaving 10 bases of the junction unmatched. The CDR3 sequence is 16 residues long. Germline CDR1 and CDR2: SGHVS and FQNEAQ. CDR3 sequence reads: CASSRADRAGKNIQYF. The DNA for the CDR3 is TGTGCCAGCAGCCGCGCCGACAGGGCGGGCAAAAACATTCAGTACTTC.

This clone was detected a few times. The rearrangement links TRBV6-5 to TRBJ2-7; 8 nucleotides match TRBD1. Trimming took 4 bases from V and 3 from J; bases not matched to a gene: 8. In germline, CDR1 is MNHEY, CDR2 SVGAGI. CDR3 size: 15 residues. This CDR3 reads CASSSIQGVLYEQYF. The CDR3 DNA follows: TGTGCCAGCAGTTCTATACAGGGGGTTCTCTACGAGCAGTACTTC.

CDR3 amino acids: CASSPDGSSYNSPLHF. CDR3 nucleotides: TGCGCCAGCAGCCCCGACGGTAGCTCCTATAATTCACCCCTCCACTTT. V is TRBV5-1 and J is TRBJ1-6; D unclear. The CDR3 totals 16 residues. Germline CDR1 is SGHRS and CDR2 is YFSETQ. Trimming took off 4 bases at V and 0 bases at J, with 11 bases between the two ends.

The chain uses TRBV10-3 and TRBJ1-4; the D is unclear. The CDR3 is made up of 13 amino acids. Trimming shortened V by 10 bases and J by 1 base, and 10 bases separated the two germline ends. The germline V gene has CDR1 ENHRY and CDR2 SYGVKD. CDR3 protein: CATAGLTNEKLFF. In DNA, the CDR3 is TGTGCCACCGCTGGATTAACTAATGAAAAACTGTTTTTT.

The rearrangement links TRBV9 to TRBJ2-1; D tentatively reads TRBD1 or TRBD2 (6 bases each). Germline V gives CDR1 SGDLS, CDR2 YYNGEE. The CDR3 length is 15 residues. V was trimmed by 4 bases and J by 7 bases, leaving 18 bases between them. For the CDR3, the DNA is TGTGCCAGCAGCAACGGGGGCAACACAATGAATGAGCAGTTCTTC. This gives the protein CASSNGGNTMNEQFF.

The V and J genes are TRBV5-8 and TRBJ1-4; D is undetermined. The CDR3 covers 15 residues. In germline, CDR1 is SGHTS, CDR2 YDEGEE. V lost 0 bases, J lost 0 bases, and 6 bases lay in between. The CDR3 nucleotides read TGTGCCAGCAGCTTGGGGCATGCAACTAATGAAAAACTGTTTTTT. It is translated as CASSLGHATNEKLFF.

This chain uses TRBV28 with TRBJ1-2, with D uncertain. V was clipped by 2 bases and J by 8 bases, with 9 bases between them. Germline CDR1 reads MDHEN; CDR2 reads SYDVKM. The CDR3 runs 12 residues. CDR3 coding DNA: TGTGCCAGCAGTTTACAGACTCGGGGCTACACCTTC. As protein: CASSLQTRGYTF.

In the case of this clone: A far larger clone is a single base away, which makes a read error likely. The genes are TRBV7-8 and TRBJ1-5; 7 bases line up with TRBD1. After removal of 5 bases from V and 4 bases from J, the junction contained 2 bases not matched to a gene. CDR1 and CDR2 from the germline V gene are SGHVS and FQNEAQ. The CDR3 runs to 13 residues. This CDR3 is CASSRDRNQPQHF. The CDR3 nucleotides read TGTGCCAGCAGCCGGGACAGAAATCAGCCCCAGCATTTT.

The rearrangement links TRBV5-1 to TRBJ2-1; 8 bases fit TRBD1. This CDR3 spans 13 amino acids. Per germline, CDR1 SGHRS and CDR2 YFSETQ. J lost 6 bases, V lost 1 base, and 0 bases had no gene match. For the CDR3, the DNA is TGCGCCAGCAGCTTGACAGGGGGCAATGAGCAGTTCTTC. Its protein is CASSLTGGNEQFF. The whole variable domain, filled in from reference TRBV5-1 and TRBJ2-1, reads KAGVTQTPRYLIKTRGQQVTLSCSPISGHRSVSWYQQTPGQGLQFLFEYFSETQRNKGNFPGRFSGRQFSNSRSEMNVSTLELGDSALYLCASSLTGGNEQFFGPGTRLTVL.

The chain is built from TRBV11-2 and TRBJ2-7; the D gene is possibly TRBD1 (5 bases). V dropped 6 bases and J dropped 0 bases, with 24 bases sitting between them. The CDR3 length is 18 residues. The V gene's germline CDR1 is SGHAT and CDR2 FQNNGV. Written as DNA, the CDR3 is TGTGCCAGCAGTATAGGGGTAGGGTTTCGCCCCAGCTCCTACGAGCAGTACTTC. This encodes CASSIGVGFRPSSYEQYF.

This rearrangement joins TRBV6-1 to TRBJ1-2; no clear D. V shed 7 bases and J shed 1 base, with 10 bases lying between them. CDR1 and CDR2 (germline): MNHNS, SASEGT. The CDR3 loop spans 13 amino acids. The CDR3 loop reads CASIKRSNYGYTF. CDR3 DNA sequence: TGTGCCAGCATCAAAAGGAGTAACTATGGCTACACCTTC.

The J gene is TRBJ2-7, the V gene TRBV11-3, with no clear D. This CDR3 is 13 amino acids long. CDR1 SGHNT and CDR2 YENEEA come from the germline V gene. Trimming stripped 1 base from V and 6 bases from J, with 10 bases between. The CDR3 reads CASSLGGDREQYF. The CDR3 bases are TGTGCCAGCAGCTTAGGGGGTGATCGCGAGCAGTACTTC.

The chain has TRBV27 and TRBJ1-5; D ambiguous. The V gene lost 1 base and the J gene lost 2 bases, with 9 bases spanning the gap. The CDR3 has 15 residues. Germline-derived CDR1 and CDR2 are MNHEY and SMNVEV (reference sequence). The CDR3 DNA reads TGTGCCAGCAGTTTATTGGGGTTCGGCAATCAGCCCCAGCATTTT. This gives the protein CASSLLGFGNQPQHF.

The chain joins TRBV7-9 to TRBJ1-2, with 9 bases identical to TRBD1. Looked up from germline, CDR1 is SEHNR and CDR2 is FQNEAQ (reference sequence). CDR3 size: 17 residues. With 0 bases clipped from V and 6 bases from J, the junction kept 11 bases outside the gene matches. The CDR3 loop reads CASSLALGTGIGDGYTF. In DNA form, the CDR3 reads TGTGCCAGCAGCTTAGCGCTTGGGACAGGGATCGGGGATGGCTACACCTTC.

The chain couples TRBV18 to TRBJ2-2; D is uncertain. This CDR3 spans 13 amino acids. V lost 3 bases and J lost 4, with 6 bases in between. Per the germline V gene, CDR1 is KGHSH and CDR2 is LQKENI. CDR3 sequence (DNA): TGTGCCAGCTCACCTAGTCTCACCGGGGAGCTGTTTTTT. Amino acids: CASSPSLTGELFF.

The gene calls are TRBV5-1 and TRBJ2-1; 8 bases line up with TRBD2. CDR1 is SGHRS, CDR2 YFSETQ, per germline. The V segment lost 0 bases and the J segment 0 bases; nucleotides outside the gene matches: 5. The CDR3 contains 17 residues. The CDR3, as DNA: TGCGCCAGCAGCTTGGCCCTAGCGGGTGGCTCCTACAATGAGCAGTTCTTC. This translates into CASSLALAGGSYNEQFF.

The DNA for the CDR3 is TGTGCCAGCAGCGCACAGGTTACTAACTATGGCTACACCTTC. Its protein is CASSAQVTNYGYTF. The V gene is TRBV7-2, the J gene TRBJ1-2; a weak D match, TRBD1 (5 bases). CDR3 length: 14 amino acids. CDR1 and CDR2 (germline): SGHTA, FQGNSA. The ends were cut back, 5 bases at V and 0 bases at J, with 10 bases in the middle.

This clone was observed a few times. V usage is TRBV27 and J usage is TRBJ2-7; no definite D call. The CDR3 sequence is 13 residues long. The V gene lost 4 bases and the J gene lost 4 bases, with 11 bases spanning the gap. Per germline, CDR1 MNHEY and CDR2 SMNVEV (reference sequence). The CDR3 spells CASSWRRRYEQYF. The CDR3 nucleotides are TGTGCCAGCAGTTGGCGACGGAGATACGAGCAGTACTTC.

This clone was detected only once. This chain uses TRBV7-8 with TRBJ2-5, with TRBD2 identical over 9 bases. This CDR3 spans 16 amino acids. In germline, CDR1 is SGHVS, CDR2 FQNEAQ. Unmatched junction bases numbered 5, after V lost 3 bases and J lost 0 bases. CDR3 sequence (DNA): TGTGCCAGCAGCTTCGACCTAGCGGGGTACCAAGAGACCCAGTACTTC. Translation gives CASSFDLAGYQETQYF.

This chain links TRBV6-5 with TRBJ1-6, with D hard to call. Trimming took off 0 bases at V and 9 bases at J, with 12 bases between the two ends. Looked up from germline, CDR1 is MNHEY and CDR2 is SVGAGI. The CDR3 length is 15 residues. The CDR3 region has the DNA TGTGCCAGCAGTTACTCGTTCCAGGACCGTTCACCCCTCCACTTT. Translating gives CASSYSFQDRSPLHF.

V and J are TRBV19 and TRBJ2-1; D may correspond to TRBD1 or TRBD2 (5 bases each). Germline assignment: CDR1 LNHDA and CDR2 SQIVND (reference sequence). Between the trimmed V and J ends, which lost 6 bases and 3 bases, there was a span of 12 bases. The CDR3 has 14 amino acids. CDR3 DNA sequence: TGTGCCAGTAGCCCAGTTGGGGGCTACAATGAGCAGTTCTTC. Amino acid sequence: CASSPVGGYNEQFF.